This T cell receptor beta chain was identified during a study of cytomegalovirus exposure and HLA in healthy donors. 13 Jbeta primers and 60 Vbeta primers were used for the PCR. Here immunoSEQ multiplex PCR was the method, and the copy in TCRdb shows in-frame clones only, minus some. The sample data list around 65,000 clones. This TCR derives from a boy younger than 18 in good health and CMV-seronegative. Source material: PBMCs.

CDR3 loop: CASSYSLGQGNEQYF. The DNA of the CDR3 is TGTGCCAGCAGTTACTCGCTGGGACAGGGAAACGAGCAGTACTTC. V gene TRBV6-5 combines with J gene TRBJ2-7, with 9 bases lining up with TRBD1. V lost 0 bases to trimming and J lost 5 bases; unmatched junction nucleotides: 5. CDR1 is MNHEY and CDR2 is SVGAGI in the germline V gene. The CDR3 sequence is 15 residues long.